The following is a TCR beta chain sequence with its context. Its antigen is currently not known. Qualities for individual bases were not recorded, and no much larger clone is one base off. This entry is derived from a study of T cell responses to AZD1222 COVID-19 vaccine (dated by TCRdb to about 2021). For the study in its entirety: AZD1222 recipients whose second dose came at about 4 weeks and those whose second dose came at about 12 weeks were combined into one group, since spike-specific TCR depth and breadth did not differ between the two schedules. TCR sequencing was performed for roughly 250 trial participants, of whom approximately 200 were given two doses of AZD1222 and 26 were given two doses of MenACWY control vaccine. Enrollment into the trials was organized by age into subgroups of 18-55, 56-69 and 70-plus years, and those subgroups contained roughly 140, 27 and 60 TCR-sequenced participants, respectively.

What the study reported, not specific to this receptor: Because no day 14 peak-response samples were available, repertoires were characterized only after the peak T cell response. Reportedly, almost half of the unique spike-specific TCRs recognized epitopes lying outside the regions that are mutated in the B.1.351 and B.1.1.7 variants. The 56-69-year group was small, and its depth increase did not reach significance, likely because of low power. Vaccine-associated CD4 TCRs spanned the whole spike protein, with dominant responses in regions 160-218 and 743-854. Conclusions about previously exposed vaccinees are limited, since just 6 or 7 AZD1222 recipients were seropositive for SARS-CoV-2 at baseline. After two AZD1222 doses, spike-specific TCR breadth and depth were significantly higher than at day 0 and than in MenACWY recipients. Participants were mostly white British and included more females than males, and it was suggested by the authors that clonal diversity may have been underestimated.

The CDR3, from cysteine to phenylalanine, totals 13 residues. Kept here is only the CDR3 DNA, which spans 39 bases and is read in frame from base 1. V is shortened by 6 bases, J by 8 bases, and the region joining them spans 14 bases. CDR1 KGHDR and CDR2 SFDVKD were looked up in the germline V gene. The CDR3 regions of human TCRbeta chains were analyzed by immunosequencing. The original methods were these. TCRs in the repertoires were compared against a reference library of SARS-CoV-2-specific TCRs that had been generated with the MIRA antigen-specificity platform. Breadth meant the fraction of unique TCRs that were SARS-CoV-2-associated, whereas depth meant the fraction of total T cells that were SARS-CoV-2-associated. Using the MIRA data, each spike-specific TCR was assigned both to the spike region to which the TCR was reactive and to a CD4 or CD8 class. Log10-transformed breadth and depth values were compared by one-way ANOVA with Sidak's multiple comparisons tests. TCRdb retrieved this table from immuneACCESS and kept in-frame rearrangements only. Not all clones are present; in checked studies, unresolved V genes account for under half, and no reason is known for the remainder. That table gives V, J and clone size, and the DNA gave D and trimming. The sample table shows approximately 160,000 clones, and approximately 93% are seen once. The ten largest clones add up to over 0.8% of the sample.

In the paper's terms, the time point label means: baseline before first vaccination. Vaccinee samples came from UK trials COV001 and COV002, including a single-blind randomized controlled phase 2/3 trial of AZD1222 (ChAdOx1 nCoV-19) in healthy adults. For TCRbeta chain sequencing, PBMC samples were collected from trial participants at day 0 and at day 28 after the second dose. Specimen: peripheral blood, collected on day 0 of AZD1222 vaccination. The source is an adult in good health. The chain is made from TRBV24-1 and TRBJ2-3; too little of a D gene remains to name it. The sequenced DNA: TGTGCCACCAGTTTAGGGTCGTCGGTTACGCAGTATTTT. This sequence encodes CATSLGSSVTQYF.